This T cell receptor beta chain was found in a study of graft-versus-host responses after intestinal transplantation. The overall study: Anti-thymocyte globulin induction was given to all recipients, followed by tacrolimus and steroids for three to four years. Whole-study findings and limits: Some GvH clones appeared in ileal mucosa or blood before recipient bone marrow.

Method: immunoSEQ multiplex PCR; TCRdb's copy keeps in-frame clones and lacks some. The table records over 75,000 clones, approximately 85% of them present only once. As regards this clone: As yet, its antigen is unknown. Other DNA sequences of this sample code for an identical CDR3.

The CDR3 sequence is 16 residues long. Germline loops: CDR1 MNHNS, CDR2 SASEGT. After removal of 2 bases from V and 7 bases from J, the junction contained 10 bases not matched to a gene. The source of this sequence is a human patient who received an intestinal transplant, so some T cells may come from the graft donor. The chain links TRBV6-1 to TRBJ1-5; 8 nucleotides line up with TRBD1. The specimen comprised PBMCs, sampled 255 days after intestinal transplant. This chain's CDR3 is CASSERGRTGHQPQHF. DNA of the CDR3: TGTGCCAGCAGTGAAAGGGGAAGGACAGGGCACCAGCCCCAGCATTTT.